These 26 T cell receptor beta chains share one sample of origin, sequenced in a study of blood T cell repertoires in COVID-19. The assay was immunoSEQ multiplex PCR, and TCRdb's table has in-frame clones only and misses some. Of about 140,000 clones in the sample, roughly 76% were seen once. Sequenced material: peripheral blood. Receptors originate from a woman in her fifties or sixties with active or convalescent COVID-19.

CDR3 residues: CASSPRTSGGPDTQYF. The CDR3 nucleotides read TGTGCCAGCAGCCCCCGGACTAGCGGGGGGCCGGATACGCAGTATTTT. V usage is TRBV3-1 (or the pseudogene TRBV3-2) and J usage is TRBJ2-3; 14 bases agree with TRBD2. The germline gives CDR1 LGHDT, CDR2 YNNKEL (reference sequence). After removal of 4 bases from V and 6 bases from J, the junction contained 6 bases not matched to a gene. This CDR3 has 16 amino acids.

The DNA of the CDR3 is TGTGCCAGCATCTCCTTGGGGGGTAAGGCAGATACGCAGTATTTT. Translated, it gives CASISLGGKADTQYF. This rearrangement joins TRBV6-5 to TRBJ2-3; TRBD2 is a possible D gene (6 bases). Trimming stripped 7 bases from V and 4 bases from J, with 18 bases between. This CDR3 has 15 amino acids. Germline-derived CDR1 and CDR2 are MNHEY and SVGAGI.

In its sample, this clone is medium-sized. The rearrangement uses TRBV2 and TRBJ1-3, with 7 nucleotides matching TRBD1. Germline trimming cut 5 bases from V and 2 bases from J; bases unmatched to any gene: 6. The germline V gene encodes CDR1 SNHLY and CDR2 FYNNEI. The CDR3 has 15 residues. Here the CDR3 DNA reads TGTGCCAGCAGTAACCGGACAGGAGCTGGAAACACCATATATTTT. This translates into CASSNRTGAGNTIYF.

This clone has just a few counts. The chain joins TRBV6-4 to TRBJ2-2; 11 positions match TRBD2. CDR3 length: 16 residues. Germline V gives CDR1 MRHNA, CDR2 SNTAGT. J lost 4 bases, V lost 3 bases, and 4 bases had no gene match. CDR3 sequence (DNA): TGTGCCAGCAGTGATCTAGCGGGGGGCTCCACCGGGGAGCTGTTTTTT. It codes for CASSDLAGGSTGELFF.

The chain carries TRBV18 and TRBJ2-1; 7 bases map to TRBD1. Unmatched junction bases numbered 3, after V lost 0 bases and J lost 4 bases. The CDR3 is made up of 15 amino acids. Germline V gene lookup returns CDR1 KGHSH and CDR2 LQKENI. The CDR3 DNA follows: TGTGCCAGCTCACCACCCGGGACAGCATACAATGAGCAGTTCTTC. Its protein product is CASSPPGTAYNEQFF. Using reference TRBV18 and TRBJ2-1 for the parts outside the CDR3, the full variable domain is NAGVMQNPRHLVRRRGQEARLRCSPMKGHSHVYWYRQLPEEGLKFMVYLQKENIIDESGMPKERFSAEFPKEGPSILRIQQVVRGDSAAYFCASSPPGTAYNEQFFGPGTRLTVL.

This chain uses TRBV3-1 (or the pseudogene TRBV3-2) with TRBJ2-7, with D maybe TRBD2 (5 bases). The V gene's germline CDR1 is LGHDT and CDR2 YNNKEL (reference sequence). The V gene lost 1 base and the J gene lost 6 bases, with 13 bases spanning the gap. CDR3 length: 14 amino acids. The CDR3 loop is CASSQGRGRTEQYF. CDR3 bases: TGTGCCAGCAGCCAAGGTCGGGGTCGCACCGAGCAGTACTTC.

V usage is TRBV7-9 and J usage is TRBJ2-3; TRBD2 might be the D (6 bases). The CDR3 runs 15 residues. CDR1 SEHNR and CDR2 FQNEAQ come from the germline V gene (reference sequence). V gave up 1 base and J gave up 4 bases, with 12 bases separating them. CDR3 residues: CASSLDGRGADTQYF. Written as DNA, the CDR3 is TGTGCCAGCAGCTTAGACGGGAGAGGAGCAGATACGCAGTATTTT.

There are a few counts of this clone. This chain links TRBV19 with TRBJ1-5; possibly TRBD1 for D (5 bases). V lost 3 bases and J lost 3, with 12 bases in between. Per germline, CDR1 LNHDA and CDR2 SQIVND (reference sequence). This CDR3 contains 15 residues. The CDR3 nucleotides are TGTGCCAGTAGTATGGAGGGGTACGACAATCAGCCCCAGCATTTT. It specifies CASSMEGYDNQPQHF.

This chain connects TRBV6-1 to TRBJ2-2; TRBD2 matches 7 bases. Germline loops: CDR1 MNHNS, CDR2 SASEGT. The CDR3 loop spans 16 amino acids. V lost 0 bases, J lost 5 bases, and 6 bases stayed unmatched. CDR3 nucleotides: TGTGCCAGCAGTGAAGCTCCCGGGGGAGGGACCGGGGAGCTGTTTTTT. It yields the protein CASSEAPGGGTGELFF.

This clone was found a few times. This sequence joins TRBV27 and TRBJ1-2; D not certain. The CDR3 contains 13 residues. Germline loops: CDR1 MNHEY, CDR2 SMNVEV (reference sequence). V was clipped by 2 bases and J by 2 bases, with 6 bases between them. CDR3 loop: CASSLAANYGYTF. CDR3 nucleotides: TGTGCCAGCAGTTTAGCAGCGAACTATGGCTACACCTTC.

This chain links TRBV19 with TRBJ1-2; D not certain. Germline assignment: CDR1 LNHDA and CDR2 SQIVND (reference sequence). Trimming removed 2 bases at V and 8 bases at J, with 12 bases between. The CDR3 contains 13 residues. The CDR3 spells CASSIPPRGGYTF. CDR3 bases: TGTGCCAGTAGTATACCGCCCCGAGGGGGCTACACCTTC.

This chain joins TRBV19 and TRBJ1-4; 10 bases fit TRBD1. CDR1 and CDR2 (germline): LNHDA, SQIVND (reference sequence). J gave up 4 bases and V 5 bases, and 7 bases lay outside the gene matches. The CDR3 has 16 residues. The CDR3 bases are TGTGCCAGTAGTGTCCGGACAGGGGGACGTAATGAAAAACTGTTTTTT. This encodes CASSVRTGGRNEKLFF.

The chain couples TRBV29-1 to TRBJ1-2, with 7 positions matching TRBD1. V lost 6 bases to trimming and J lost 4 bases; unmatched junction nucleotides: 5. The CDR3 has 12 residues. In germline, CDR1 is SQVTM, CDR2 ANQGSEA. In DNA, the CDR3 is TGCAGCGTGCTAGGACAGGTCTATGGCTACACCTTC. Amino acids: CSVLGQVYGYTF.

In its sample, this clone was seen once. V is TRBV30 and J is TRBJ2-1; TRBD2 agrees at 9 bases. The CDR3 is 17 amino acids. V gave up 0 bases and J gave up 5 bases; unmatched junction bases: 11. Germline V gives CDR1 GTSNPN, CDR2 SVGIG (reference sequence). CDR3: CAWSVGLRSSGDNEQFF. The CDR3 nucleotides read TGTGCCTGGAGTGTAGGATTGAGGTCTAGCGGGGACAATGAGCAGTTCTTC.

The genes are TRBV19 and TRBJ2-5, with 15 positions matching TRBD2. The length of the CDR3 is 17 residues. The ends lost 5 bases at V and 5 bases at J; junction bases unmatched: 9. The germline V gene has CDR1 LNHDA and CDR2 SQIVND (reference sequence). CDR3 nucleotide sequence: TGTGCCAGTAGTGTCAGGACTAGCGGGAGGGTAGGGGAGACCCAGTACTTC. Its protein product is CASSVRTSGRVGETQYF.

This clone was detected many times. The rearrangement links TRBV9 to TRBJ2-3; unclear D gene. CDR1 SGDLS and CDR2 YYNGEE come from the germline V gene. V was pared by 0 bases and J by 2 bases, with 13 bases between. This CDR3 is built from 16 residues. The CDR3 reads CASSVGHRSYTDTQYF. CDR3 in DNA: TGTGCCAGCAGCGTAGGGCACCGTTCATACACAGATACGCAGTATTTT.

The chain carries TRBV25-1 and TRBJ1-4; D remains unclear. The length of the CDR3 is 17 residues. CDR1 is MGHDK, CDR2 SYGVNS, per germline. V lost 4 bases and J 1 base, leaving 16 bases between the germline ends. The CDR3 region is CASSAYGVLGTNEKLFF. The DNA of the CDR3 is TGTGCCAGCAGTGCGTACGGGGTTTTAGGAACTAATGAAAAACTGTTTTTT.

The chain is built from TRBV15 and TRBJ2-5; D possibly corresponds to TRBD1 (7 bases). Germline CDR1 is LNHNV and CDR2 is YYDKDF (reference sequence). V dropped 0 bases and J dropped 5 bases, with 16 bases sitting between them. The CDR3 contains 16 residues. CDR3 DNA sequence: TGTGCCACCAGCAGAGATCGAGGAGGGGGCAGGGAGACCCAGTACTTC. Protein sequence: CATSRDRGGGRETQYF.

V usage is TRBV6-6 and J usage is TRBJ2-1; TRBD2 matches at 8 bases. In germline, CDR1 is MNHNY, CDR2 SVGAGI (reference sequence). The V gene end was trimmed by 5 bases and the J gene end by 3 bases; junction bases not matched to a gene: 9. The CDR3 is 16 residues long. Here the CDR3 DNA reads TGTGCCAGCAGTCCACCCGGGACTAGGATCTACAATGAGCAGTTCTTC. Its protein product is CASSPPGTRIYNEQFF.

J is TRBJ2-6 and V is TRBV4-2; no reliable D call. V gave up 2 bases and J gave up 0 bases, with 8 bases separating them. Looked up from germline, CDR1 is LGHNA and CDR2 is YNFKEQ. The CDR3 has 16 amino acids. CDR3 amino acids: CASSQYTYSGANVLTF. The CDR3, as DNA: TGTGCCAGCAGCCAATATACCTACTCTGGGGCCAACGTCCTGACTTTC.

CDR3: CASSFGRGSFSSPLHF. DNA of the CDR3: TGTGCCAGCAGTTTCGGGAGGGGATCCTTCAGTTCACCCCTCCACTTT. The chain employs TRBV27 and TRBJ1-6, with a tentative D call TRBD1 (5 bases). This CDR3 contains 16 residues. Trimming shortened V by 3 bases and J by 9 bases, and 18 bases separated the two germline ends. The germline gives CDR1 MNHEY, CDR2 SMNVEV (reference sequence).

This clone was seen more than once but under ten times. The CDR3 loop reads CASSKDREGTEAFF. The CDR3 nucleotides read TGTGCCAGCAGTAAGGACAGGGAAGGCACTGAAGCTTTCTTT. The rearrangement links TRBV6-5 to TRBJ1-1; TRBD1 matches 8 bases. The CDR3 is made up of 14 amino acids. Germline-derived CDR1 and CDR2 are MNHEY and SVGAGI. V lost 5 bases and J lost 4; bases outside the gene matches: 6.

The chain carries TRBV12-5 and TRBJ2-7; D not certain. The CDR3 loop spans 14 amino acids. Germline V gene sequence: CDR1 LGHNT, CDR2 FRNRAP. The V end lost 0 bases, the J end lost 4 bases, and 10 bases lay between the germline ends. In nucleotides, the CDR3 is TGTGCTAGTGGTTTGGTACCCGACTCTTACGAGCAGTACTTC. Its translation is CASGLVPDSYEQYF.

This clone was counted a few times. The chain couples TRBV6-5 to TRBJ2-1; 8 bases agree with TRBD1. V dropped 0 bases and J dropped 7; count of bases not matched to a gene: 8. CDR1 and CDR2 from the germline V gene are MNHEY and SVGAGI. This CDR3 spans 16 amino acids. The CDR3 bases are TGTGCCAGCAGTTACTCTCCCGGGACAGGACTAAATGAGCAGTTCTTC. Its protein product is CASSYSPGTGLNEQFF.

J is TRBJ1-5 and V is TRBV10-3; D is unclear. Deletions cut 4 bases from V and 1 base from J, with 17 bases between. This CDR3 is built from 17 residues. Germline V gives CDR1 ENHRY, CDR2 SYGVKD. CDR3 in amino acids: CAISGKPPGGSNQPQHF. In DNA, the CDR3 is TGTGCCATCAGTGGTAAGCCTCCCGGCGGCAGCAATCAGCCCCAGCATTTT.

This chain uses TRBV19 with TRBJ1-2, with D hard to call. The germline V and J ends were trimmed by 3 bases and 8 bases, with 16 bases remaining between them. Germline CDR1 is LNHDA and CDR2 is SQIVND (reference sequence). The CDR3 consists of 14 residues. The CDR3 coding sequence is TGTGCCAGTAGTATTGCGAGTTTCCCCAACGGCTACACCTTC. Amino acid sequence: CASSIASFPNGYTF. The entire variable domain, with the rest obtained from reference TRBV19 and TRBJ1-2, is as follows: DGGITQSPKYLFRKEGQNVTLSCEQNLNHDAMYWYRQDPGQGLRLIYYSQIVNDFQKGDIAEGYSVSREKKESFPLTVTSAQKNPTAFYLCASSIASFPNGYTFGSGTRLTVV.